These T cell receptor beta chains were read from a single sample in a study of radiotherapy plus CTLA-4 blockade in lung cancer. Sequenced by immunoSEQ multiplex PCR; TCRdb stores in-frame clones only, minus some. The sample records about 38,000 clones, over 65% being singletons. Sequences were derived from peripheral blood, sampled from a patient treated with radiotherapy plus ipilimumab. Source of these receptors: a human donor with non-small cell lung cancer who had stable disease on radiotherapy plus ipilimumab. Both conserved end residues are part of each CDR3. Fields, in order: D gene, J gene, clone size, V gene, CDR3 protein, CDR3 DNA. A D gene is named only where the DNA matches it firmly. Size tells how often a clone was seen (once, few, many) or the class of an expanded clone, and some rows leave it out.

-	TRBJ1-2	-	TRBV6-9	CASSTNPPYGKTYGYTF	TGTGCCAGCAGTACTAATCCTCCTTACGGAAAGACATATGGCTACACCTTC
TRBD1	TRBJ1-2	-	TRBV6-5	CASSPEPGGLYGYTF	TGTGCCAGCAGTCCCGAGCCAGGGGGCCTCTATGGCTACACCTTC
TRBD1	TRBJ1-4	-	TRBV6-1	CASGRPGTGAKLFF	TGTGCCAGCGGTAGGCCCGGGACAGGGGCAAAACTGTTTTTT
-	TRBJ1-2	-	TRBV7-9	CASSQRTTTYFNYGYTF	TGTGCCAGCAGCCAGAGGACAACCACCTACTTTAACTATGGCTACACCTTC
-	TRBJ1-1	-	TRBV7-2	CASSLALVWQMPEAFF	TGTGCCAGCAGCTTGGCCCTAGTGTGGCAGATGCCAGAAGCTTTCTTT
-	TRBJ2-3	-	TRBV11-3	CASSLSDPTADTQYF	TGTGCCAGCAGCTTATCAGATCCGACGGCAGATACGCAGTATTTT
-	TRBJ2-1	-	TRBV6-5	CASSYSGGVGNEQFF	TGTGCCAGCAGTTACTCGGGGGGCGTAGGCAATGAGCAGTTCTTC
-	TRBJ2-6	-	TRBV9	CASRGPGHRSGANVLTF	TGTGCCAGCAGAGGACCGGGACACCGCTCTGGGGCCAACGTCCTGACTTTC
-	TRBJ1-1	-	TRBV19	CASTPGRTEAFF	TGTGCCAGTACTCCCGGGAGGACTGAAGCTTTCTTT
-	TRBJ2-5	few	TRBV9	CASSVGGGRETQYF	TGTGCCAGCAGCGTAGGTGGAGGGAGGGAGACCCAGTACTTC
TRBD1	TRBJ2-7	-	TRBV6-5	CASSGQGYEQYF	TGTGCCAGCAGTGGACAGGGCTACGAGCAGTACTTC
-	TRBJ1-1	-	TRBV5-1	CASSLGWEMNTEAFF	TGCGCCAGCAGCTTGGGGTGGGAGATGAACACTGAAGCTTTCTTT
-	TRBJ1-3	few	TRBV5-1	CASSQGFGNTIYF	TGCGCCAGCAGCCAGGGATTTGGAAACACCATATATTTT
-	TRBJ1-3	-	TRBV12-5	CASGLVAARGNTIYF	TGTGCTAGTGGTTTGGTGGCAGCCCGAGGAAACACCATATATTTT
-	TRBJ1-2	-	TRBV28	CASSFGFNYGYTF	TGTGCCAGCAGTTTCGGGTTTAACTATGGCTACACCTTC
-	TRBJ1-5	-	TRBV7-2	CASSRLDQPQHF	TGTGCCAGCAGCCGACTTGACCAGCCCCAGCATTTT
-	TRBJ1-5	-	TRBV6-5	CASGQGPSNQPQHF	TGTGCCAGCGGGCAGGGTCCTAGCAATCAGCCCCAGCATTTT
-	TRBJ1-1	-	TRBV19	CASSIRPSGDTEAFF	TGTGCCAGTAGTATACGGCCTTCGGGGGATACTGAAGCTTTCTTT
TRBD1	TRBJ2-5	-	TRBV6-5	CASRTGQLQETQYF	TGTGCCAGCAGGACGGGACAGCTGCAAGAGACCCAGTACTTC
-	TRBJ1-3	-	TRBV9	CASSVVGRASGNTIYF	TGTGCCAGCAGCGTGGTGGGGAGGGCATCCGGAAACACCATATATTTT
-	TRBJ1-4	once	TRBV25-1	CASSEWGGANEKLFF	TGTGCCAGCAGTGAATGGGGGGGGGCCAATGAAAAACTGTTTTTT
-	TRBJ2-3	-	TRBV5-1	CASSLGADTQYF	TGCGCCAGCAGCTTGGGGGCAGATACGCAGTATTTT
TRBD1	TRBJ2-1	-	TRBV4-3	CASSFRDRSYDCLF	TGCGCCAGCAGCTTCCGGGACAGGTCTTATGATTGCCTCTTC
TRBD1	TRBJ1-2	-	TRBV11-2	CASSQQGQKYTF	TGTGCCAGCAGCCAGCAGGGACAGAAGTACACCTTC
-	TRBJ2-4	once	TRBV30	CAWQGSLAKNIQYF	TGTGCCTGGCAGGGGAGCTTAGCCAAAAACATTCAGTACTTC
-	TRBJ1-2	-	TRBV21-1	CASRIALGYRKTYGYTF	TGTGCCAGCAGGATAGCATTAGGCTACAGAAAGACCTATGGCTACACCTTC
-	TRBJ2-3	-	TRBV9	CASSGLRVGGDTQYF	TGTGCCAGCAGCGGACTGAGGGTCGGAGGAGATACGCAGTATTTT
-	TRBJ1-5	-	TRBV29-1	CSARDNSNQPQHF	TGCAGCGCCCGGGACAATAGCAATCAGCCCCAGCATTTT
-	TRBJ2-7	-	TRBV6-5	CASSYAWGYEQYF	TGTGCCAGCAGTTACGCTTGGGGGTACGAGCAGTACTTC
-	TRBJ1-1	-	TRBV18	CASSPTTYEAFF	TGTGCCAGCTCACCGACAACTTACGAAGCTTTCTTT
TRBD1	TRBJ2-5	-	TRBV7-2	CASSGQGTIGETQYF	TGTGCCAGCAGCGGACAGGGAACCATCGGGGAGACCCAGTACTTC
TRBD1	TRBJ2-2	-	TRBV18	CASSRQGSNTGELFF	TGTGCCAGCTCCCGACAGGGGTCGAACACCGGGGAGCTGTTTTTT
-	TRBJ1-2	few	TRBV10-3	CAIRDPGRNYGYTF	TGTGCCATCAGGGACCCGGGACGGAACTATGGCTACACCTTC
TRBD2	TRBJ2-7	few	TRBV5-4	CASSLGPALAGYSEQYF	TGTGCCAGCAGCTTGGGACCGGCGTTAGCGGGGTATAGTGAGCAGTACTTC
-	TRBJ1-1	-	TRBV5-1	CASSFGGGARTEAFF	TGCGCCAGCAGCTTTGGGGGTGGGGCGAGGACTGAAGCTTTCTTT
TRBD1	TRBJ1-1	-	TRBV5-4	CASSPGQEVQKAFF	TGTGCCAGCAGCCCGGGACAGGAAGTCCAAAAAGCTTTCTTT
-	TRBJ1-5	-	TRBV7-4	CASSLQGRSNQPQHF	TGTGCCAGCAGCTTACAGGGCAGGAGCAATCAGCCCCAGCATTTT
TRBD1	TRBJ1-2	few	TRBV7-9	CASSLGTGGRGEYGYTF	TGTGCCAGCAGCTTGGGGACAGGGGGCCGGGGGGAGTATGGCTACACCTTC
-	TRBJ2-5	-	TRBV11-2	CASSLLGSGQETQYF	TGTGCCAGCAGCTTATTAGGGAGCGGCCAAGAGACCCAGTACTTC
TRBD1	TRBJ2-7	-	TRBV19	CASSPYRGRSYEQYF	TGTGCCAGTAGTCCTTACAGGGGACGATCCTACGAGCAGTACTTC
-	TRBJ2-3	-	TRBV20-1	CSARKTDTQYF	TGCAGTGCACGCAAAACAGATACGCAGTATTTT